These 31 T cell receptor beta chains originate from one sample sequenced in a study of monozygotic twins with inflammatory bowel disease. One entry per CDR3 protein, without DNA, is what TCRdb gives after re-calling the 5' RACE reads. This sample contains about 440,000 distinct CDR3 sequences. Sequencing was performed on blood. These receptor sequences come from a human donor with ulcerative colitis or Crohn's disease, or a healthy co-twin of an affected twin (not recorded which).

The chain employs TRBV7-3 and TRBJ1-6. The CDR3 totals 14 residues. Per germline, CDR1 SGHTA and CDR2 FQGTGA. CDR3: CASSSDVGRSPLHF.

This chain connects TRBV5-1 to TRBJ2-3; TCRdb designates TRBD2, a call that cannot be tested without DNA. The CDR3 runs 16 residues. Germline loops: CDR1 SGHRS, CDR2 YFSETQ. This chain's CDR3 is CASSTLSGGAVDTQYF.

The J gene is TRBJ2-5, the V gene TRBV6-1; the D call of TRBD1 rests on TCRdb alone, since no DNA is present to check it. Germline V CDR1 and CDR2: MNHNS, SASEGT. The CDR3 length is 17 residues. The CDR3 region is CASSRGRGGRTEETQYF.

This sequence joins TRBV7-2 and TRBJ2-3; there is no DNA to check the TCRdb D call of TRBD2. Germline lookup yields CDR1 SGHTA and CDR2 FQGNSA. The CDR3 contains 14 residues. The CDR3 spells CASTVGGFGDTQYF.

The chain has TRBV5-1 and TRBJ2-1. The CDR3 runs 17 residues. The germline V gene encodes CDR1 SGHRS and CDR2 YFSETQ. This CDR3 is CASSLGGRSTTYNEQFF.

The V gene is TRBV7-3, the J gene TRBJ2-2; the D call from TCRdb, TRBD2, cannot be confirmed without DNA. The CDR3 extends over 14 amino acids. Germline CDR1 and CDR2: SGHTA and FQGTGA. CDR3 residues: CASSLEGSPGELFF.

The gene calls are TRBV7-9 and TRBJ2-2; as DNA is missing, the TRBD1 call by TCRdb cannot be tested. The CDR3 consists of 15 residues. Germline CDR1 SEHNR, CDR2 FQNEAQ (reference sequence). CDR3 region: CASTPVTANTGELFF.

This chain joins TRBV20-1 and TRBJ2-1; as DNA is missing, the TRBD2 call by TCRdb cannot be tested. Germline V gives CDR1 DFQATT, CDR2 SNEGSKA (reference sequence). The CDR3 totals 13 residues. The CDR3 sequence is CSARKAGVDEQFF.

The J gene is TRBJ2-1, the V gene TRBV20-1; there is no DNA to check the TCRdb D call of TRBD1. Germline CDR1 and CDR2: DFQATT and SNEGSKA (reference sequence). The CDR3 is 13 residues long. CDR3 sequence: CSASAGRGNEQFF.

The V and J genes are TRBV7-2 and TRBJ1-1. The length of the CDR3 is 14 residues. Germline V lookup: CDR1 SGHTA, CDR2 FQGNSA. CDR3 sequence: CASSFGGNSAEAFF.

The CDR3 loop is CASSGGGHNEQFF. The chain employs TRBV6-6 and TRBJ2-1; no DNA is available, so the TRBD2 call from TCRdb remains unchecked. Germline V gene lookup returns CDR1 MNHNY and CDR2 SVGAGI (reference sequence). The CDR3 length is 13 residues.

The chain links TRBV5-6 to TRBJ1-1; without DNA, the TCRdb call of TRBD1 cannot be checked. Germline V CDR1 and CDR2: SGHDT, YYEEEE. CDR3 length: 15 residues. This CDR3 is CASSLPTGANTEAFF.

The rearrangement joins TRBV18 to TRBJ1-6; the D call from TCRdb, TRBD1, cannot be confirmed without DNA. The CDR3 is 15 residues long. Germline V gene data show CDR1 as KGHSH and CDR2 as LQKENI. The CDR3 spells CASSPGLRSGSPLHF.

The gene calls are TRBV11-2 and TRBJ2-1; TCRdb lists TRBD2, though no DNA is available to test this call. This CDR3 contains 19 residues. Germline V gives CDR1 SGHAT, CDR2 FQNNGV. The CDR3 region is CASRHPRSGSLDSYNEQFF.

The chain has TRBV6-1 and TRBJ2-3; TCRdb's D call, TRBD1, is unchecked because there is no DNA. CDR3 size: 17 residues. The germline V gene has CDR1 MNHNS and CDR2 SASEGT. CDR3 protein: CASSRAYLGGLTDTQYF.

This CDR3 is CAISESTGETQYF. The chain uses TRBV10-3 and TRBJ2-5. The CDR3 spans 13 residues. From germline, CDR1 is ENHRY and CDR2 SYGVKD.

This CDR3 reads CASSYSIYRLTTGELFF. The chain couples TRBV6-5 to TRBJ2-2. The CDR3 runs to 17 residues. The germline V gene has CDR1 MNHEY and CDR2 SVGAGI.

V gene TRBV5-6 combines with J gene TRBJ1-5; TCRdb calls TRBD1, which cannot be checked without DNA. This CDR3 is built from 14 residues. The germline gives CDR1 SGHDT, CDR2 YYEEEE. CDR3: CASSFGQGPQPQHF.

The chain recombines TRBV2 with TRBJ2-1; the D call from TCRdb, TRBD1, cannot be confirmed without DNA. The CDR3 extends over 15 amino acids. CDR1 is SNHLY and CDR2 is FYNNEI in the germline V gene. The CDR3 here is CASSELGGSYNEQFF.

V and J are TRBV5-1 and TRBJ1-6. Per germline, CDR1 SGHRS and CDR2 YFSETQ. The CDR3 is made up of 14 amino acids. The CDR3 region is CASGPGTLNSALHF.

The rearrangement uses TRBV4-1 and TRBJ2-1; TCRdb proposes TRBD2, but this gene call is untestable without DNA. This CDR3 spans 14 amino acids. Germline V lookup: CDR1 MGHRA, CDR2 YSYEKL. The CDR3 sequence: CASSHGGEDNEQFF.

This chain links TRBV14 with TRBJ2-7; TCRdb indicates TRBD2, and absent DNA this call remains unverified. The CDR3 is 15 residues long. CDR1 is SGHDN and CDR2 is FVKESK in the germline V gene. CDR3 residues: CASSQASPASYEQYF.

The gene calls are TRBV5-1 and TRBJ2-6. Looked up from germline, CDR1 is SGHRS and CDR2 is YFSETQ. The length of the CDR3 is 17 residues. CDR3 amino acids: CASSLALLGTGANVLTF.

The gene calls are TRBV7-8 and TRBJ2-3. This CDR3 region has 12 residues. From germline, CDR1 is SGHVS and CDR2 FQNEAQ. CDR3 protein: CASSLEFDTQYF.

This chain connects TRBV6-1 to TRBJ1-5. The CDR3 consists of 17 residues. Germline V gives CDR1 MNHNS, CDR2 SASEGT. CDR3 sequence reads: CASSRFGQLYSNQPQHF.

The chain is built from TRBV7-9 and TRBJ2-2; TCRdb returns TRBD2, unconfirmable since there is no DNA. This CDR3 is built from 14 residues. The germline V gene has CDR1 SEHNR and CDR2 FQNEAQ (reference sequence). The chain's CDR3 is CASSLLVLTGKLFF.

CDR3 loop: CASSGGQLGEQFF. The rearrangement uses TRBV11-2 and TRBJ2-1; absent DNA, TCRdb's TRBD1 call cannot be checked. This CDR3 spans 13 amino acids. Germline CDR1 is SGHAT and CDR2 is FQNNGV.

The chain joins TRBV20-1 to TRBJ2-1. CDR1 and CDR2 from the germline V gene are DFQATT and SNEGSKA (reference sequence). The CDR3 sequence is 12 residues long. This chain's CDR3 is CSASGIYNEQFF.

CDR3 loop: CASSLGTRYSNQPQHF. The chain links TRBV7-2 to TRBJ1-5. Germline CDR1 SGHTA, CDR2 FQGNSA. The CDR3 extends over 16 amino acids.

The gene calls are TRBV29-1 and TRBJ2-5; TCRdb outputs TRBD1, but without DNA this stays unchecked. Germline-derived CDR1 and CDR2 are SQVTM and ANQGSEA. This CDR3 has 12 amino acids. The CDR3 is CSVDWGRETQYF.

The chain employs TRBV7-2 and TRBJ2-1; TCRdb selects TRBD1, and the lack of DNA leaves this call unchecked. Per the germline V gene, CDR1 is SGHTA and CDR2 is FQGNSA. The CDR3 consists of 13 residues. CDR3 sequence: CASSRETGNEQFF.